The rows below give T cell receptor beta chains drawn from one sample of a study of cytomegalovirus exposure and HLA in healthy donors. TCRdb keeps only in-frame clones here, not all; method: immunoSEQ multiplex PCR. The repertoire holds 90,000 to 150,000 clones, with approximately 80% as singletons. The sequenced sample was PBMCs. These receptors all stem from a woman between 18 and 29 years old in good health and CMV-seronegative. CDR3s include the opening cysteine and the closing phenylalanine or tryptophan. A D gene is named only where the DNA matches it firmly. Clone size is shown for a subset of rows, as once, few, many or a class of expanded clone.

>NA|NA|TRBJ2-1|TRBV25-1
CASSESLALDEQFF
TGTGCCAGCAGTGAGTCCCTAGCACTCGATGAGCAGTTCTTC
>NA|NA|TRBJ2-7|TRBV2
CASRIQAGLFEQYF
TGTGCCAGCAGGATACAGGCCGGTTTATTCGAGCAGTACTTC
>NA|TRBD1|TRBJ1-2|TRBV6-5
CASSLTGGDGYTF
TGTGCCAGCAGTTTGACAGGGGGCGATGGCTACACCTTC
>NA|NA|TRBJ1-2|TRBV11-2
CASSSKEGPIYGYTF
TGTGCCAGCAGCTCAAAGGAGGGACCGATCTATGGCTACACCTTC
>NA|NA|TRBJ1-4|TRBV25-1
CASSVRWNEKLFF
TGTGCCAGCAGTGTGAGGTGGAATGAAAAACTGTTTTTT
>NA|NA|TRBJ1-2|TRBV7-9
CASSLAGEDGYTF
TGTGCCAGCAGCTTAGCGGGAGAGGATGGCTACACCTTC
>NA|TRBD1|TRBJ1-2|TRBV25-1
CASSRQGEYGYTF
TGTGCCAGCAGCAGACAGGGGGAATATGGCTACACCTTC
>NA|TRBD1|TRBJ1-2|TRBV6-5
CASSLGQVTNYGYTF
TGTGCCAGCAGCCTGGGACAGGTGACTAACTATGGCTACACCTTC
>NA|TRBD1|TRBJ1-1|TRBV13
CASSLTGLLSEAFF
TGTGCCAGCAGCTTGACAGGGCTTCTATCGGAAGCTTTCTTT
>NA|TRBD1|TRBJ1-1|TRBV6-5
CASSQTGYTEAFF
TGTGCCAGCAGCCAGACAGGGTACACTGAAGCTTTCTTT
>NA|NA|TRBJ2-5|TRBV7-9
CASSLASGWKGETQYF
TGTGCCAGCAGCTTAGCAAGTGGATGGAAGGGGGAGACCCAGTACTTC
>few|TRBD1|TRBJ1-6|TRBV5-6
CASSFQRDRGLSPLHF
TGTGCCAGCAGCTTTCAACGGGACAGGGGGCTCTCACCCCTCCACTTT
>NA|TRBD1|TRBJ2-5|TRBV9
CASSGNSGTGSGTQYF
TGTGCCAGCAGCGGCAACTCCGGGACAGGGAGCGGGACCCAGTACTTC
>NA|TRBD1|TRBJ1-5|TRBV7-9
CASSSRDSYQPQHF
TGTGCCAGCAGCTCACGGGACAGTTATCAGCCCCAGCATTTT
>NA|NA|TRBJ2-3|TRBV5-1
CASSFYGGGLVVDTQYF
TGCGCCAGCAGCTTCTATGGCGGGGGCCTTGTGGTTGATACGCAGTATTTT
>NA|NA|TRBJ1-1|TRBV7-9
CASSLRNRDTEAFF
TGTGCCAGCAGCTTAAGGAACAGGGACACTGAAGCTTTCTTT
>NA|TRBD2|TRBJ2-5|TRBV9
CASSPSRTGGEGETQYF
TGTGCCAGCAGCCCGAGTCGGACGGGGGGAGAAGGAGAGACCCAGTACTTC
>once|NA|TRBJ2-2|TRBV7-9
CASSPRASTGELFF
TGTGCCAGCAGCCCACGAGCGTCCACCGGGGAGCTGTTTTTT